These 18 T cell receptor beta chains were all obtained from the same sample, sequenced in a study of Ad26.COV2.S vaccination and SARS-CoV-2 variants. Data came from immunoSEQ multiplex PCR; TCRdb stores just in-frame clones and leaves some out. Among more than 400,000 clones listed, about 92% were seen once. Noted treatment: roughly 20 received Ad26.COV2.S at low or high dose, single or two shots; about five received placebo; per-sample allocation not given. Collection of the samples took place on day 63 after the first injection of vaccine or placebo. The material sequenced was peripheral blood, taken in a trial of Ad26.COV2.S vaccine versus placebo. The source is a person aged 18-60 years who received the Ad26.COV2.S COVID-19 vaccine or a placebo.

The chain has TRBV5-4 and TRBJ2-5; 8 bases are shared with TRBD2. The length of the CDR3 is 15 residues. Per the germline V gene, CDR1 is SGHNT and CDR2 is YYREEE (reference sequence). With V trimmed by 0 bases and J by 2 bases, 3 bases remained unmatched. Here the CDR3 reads CASSLGGTRQETQYF. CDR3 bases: TGTGCCAGCAGCTTGGGTGGGACTAGGCAAGAGACCCAGTACTTC.

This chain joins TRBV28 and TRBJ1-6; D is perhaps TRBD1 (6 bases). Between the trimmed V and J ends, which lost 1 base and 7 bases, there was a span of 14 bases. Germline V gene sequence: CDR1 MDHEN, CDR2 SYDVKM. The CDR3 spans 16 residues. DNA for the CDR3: TGTGCCAGCAGTTTATATATCCCTCAGGGGAATTCACCCCTCCACTTT. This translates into CASSLYIPQGNSPLHF.

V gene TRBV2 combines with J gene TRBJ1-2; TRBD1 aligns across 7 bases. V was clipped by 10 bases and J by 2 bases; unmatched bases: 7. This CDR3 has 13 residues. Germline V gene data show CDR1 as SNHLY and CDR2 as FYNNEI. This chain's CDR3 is CAINRDSNYGYTF. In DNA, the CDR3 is TGTGCCATCAACCGGGACAGCAACTATGGCTACACCTTC. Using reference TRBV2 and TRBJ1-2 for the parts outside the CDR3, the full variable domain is EPEVTQTPSHQVTQMGQEVILRCVPISNHLYFYWYRQILGQKVEFLVSFYNNEISEKSEIFDDQFSVERPDGSNFTLKIRSTKLEDSAMYFCAINRDSNYGYTFGSGTRLTVV.

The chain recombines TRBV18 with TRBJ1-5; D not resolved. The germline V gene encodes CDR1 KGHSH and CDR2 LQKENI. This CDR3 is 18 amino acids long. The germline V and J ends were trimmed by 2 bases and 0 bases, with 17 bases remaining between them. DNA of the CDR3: TGTGCCAGCTCACCAATACACGAAAACCTCAATAGCAATCAGCCCCAGCATTTT. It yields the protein CASSPIHENLNSNQPQHF.

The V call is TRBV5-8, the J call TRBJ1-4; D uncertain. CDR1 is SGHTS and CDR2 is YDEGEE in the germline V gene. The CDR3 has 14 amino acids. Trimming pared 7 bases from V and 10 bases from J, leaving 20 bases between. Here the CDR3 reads CASSWAQSRPKLFF. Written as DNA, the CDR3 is TGTGCCAGCTCGTGGGCCCAAAGCCGCCCAAAACTGTTTTTT.

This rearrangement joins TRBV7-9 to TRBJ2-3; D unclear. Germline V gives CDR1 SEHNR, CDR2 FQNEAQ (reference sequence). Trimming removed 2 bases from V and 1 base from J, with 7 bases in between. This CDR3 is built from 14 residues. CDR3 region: CASSLSSRTDTQYF. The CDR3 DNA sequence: TGTGCCAGCAGCTTAAGTAGTCGCACAGATACGCAGTATTTT.

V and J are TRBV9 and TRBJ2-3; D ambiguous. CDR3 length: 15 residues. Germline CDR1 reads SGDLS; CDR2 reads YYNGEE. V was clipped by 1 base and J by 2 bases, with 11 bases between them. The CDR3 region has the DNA TGTGCCAGCAGCGTAAGTGGCTACCCCACAGATACGCAGTATTTT. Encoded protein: CASSVSGYPTDTQYF.

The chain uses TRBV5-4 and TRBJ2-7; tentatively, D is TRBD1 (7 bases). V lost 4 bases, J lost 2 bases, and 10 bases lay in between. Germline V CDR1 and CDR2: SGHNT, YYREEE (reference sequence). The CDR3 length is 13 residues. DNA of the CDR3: TGTGCCAGCAGCCTCAGGGGGGCCTACGAGCAGTACTTC. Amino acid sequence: CASSLRGAYEQYF.

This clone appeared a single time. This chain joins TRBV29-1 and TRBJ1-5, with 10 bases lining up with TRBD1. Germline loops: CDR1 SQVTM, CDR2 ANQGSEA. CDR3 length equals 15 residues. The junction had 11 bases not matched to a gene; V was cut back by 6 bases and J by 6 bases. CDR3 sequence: CSVGTGGQGGQPQHF. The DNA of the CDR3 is TGCAGCGTGGGAACCGGTGGACAGGGGGGTCAGCCCCAGCATTTT.

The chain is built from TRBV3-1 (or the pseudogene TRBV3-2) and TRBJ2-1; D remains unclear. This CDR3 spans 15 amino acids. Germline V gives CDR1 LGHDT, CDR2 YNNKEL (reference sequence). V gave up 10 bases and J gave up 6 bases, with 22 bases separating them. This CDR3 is CATVPRVLHINEQFF. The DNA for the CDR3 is TGTGCCACCGTCCCACGGGTACTACATATCAATGAGCAGTTCTTC.

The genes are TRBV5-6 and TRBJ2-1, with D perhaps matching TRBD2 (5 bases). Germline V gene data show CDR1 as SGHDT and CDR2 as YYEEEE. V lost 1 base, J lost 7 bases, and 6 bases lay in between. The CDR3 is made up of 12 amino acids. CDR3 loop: CASSLSGNEQFF. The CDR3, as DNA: TGTGCCAGCAGCTTGTCGGGGAATGAGCAGTTCTTC.

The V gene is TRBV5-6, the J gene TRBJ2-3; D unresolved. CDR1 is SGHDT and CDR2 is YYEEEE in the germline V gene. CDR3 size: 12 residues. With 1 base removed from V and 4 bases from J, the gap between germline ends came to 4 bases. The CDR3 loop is CASSLPPDTQYF. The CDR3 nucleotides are TGTGCCAGCAGCTTGCCCCCAGATACGCAGTATTTT.

In DNA, the CDR3 is TGTGCCACCAGTGACCCCGGGACTCCCAGCGAGCAGTACTTC. This gives the protein CATSDPGTPSEQYF. The chain couples TRBV24-1 to TRBJ2-7; D is possibly TRBD2 (6 bases). The CDR3 contains 14 residues. V gave up 4 bases and J gave up 6 bases, with 15 bases separating them. The germline gives CDR1 KGHDR, CDR2 SFDVKD.

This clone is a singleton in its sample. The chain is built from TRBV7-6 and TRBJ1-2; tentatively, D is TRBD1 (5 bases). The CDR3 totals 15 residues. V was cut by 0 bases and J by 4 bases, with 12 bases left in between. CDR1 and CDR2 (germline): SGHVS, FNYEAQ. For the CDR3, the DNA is TGTGCCAGCAGCTTAGCCACAGGAAACCCCTATGGCTACACCTTC. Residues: CASSLATGNPYGYTF.

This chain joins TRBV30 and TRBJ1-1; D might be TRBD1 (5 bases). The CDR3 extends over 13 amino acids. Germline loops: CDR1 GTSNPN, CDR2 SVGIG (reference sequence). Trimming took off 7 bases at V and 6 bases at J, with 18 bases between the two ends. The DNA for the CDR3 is TGTGCCTCGACACGGGACGCCTCCCCTGAAGCTTTCTTT. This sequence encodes CASTRDASPEAFF.

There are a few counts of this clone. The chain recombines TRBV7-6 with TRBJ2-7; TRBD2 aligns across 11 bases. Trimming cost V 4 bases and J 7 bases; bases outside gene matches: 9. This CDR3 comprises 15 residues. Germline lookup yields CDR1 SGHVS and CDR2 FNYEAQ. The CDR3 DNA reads TGTGCCAGCAGCTCAGGGACTAGCGGCCCCATGGAGCAGTACTTC. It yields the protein CASSSGTSGPMEQYF.

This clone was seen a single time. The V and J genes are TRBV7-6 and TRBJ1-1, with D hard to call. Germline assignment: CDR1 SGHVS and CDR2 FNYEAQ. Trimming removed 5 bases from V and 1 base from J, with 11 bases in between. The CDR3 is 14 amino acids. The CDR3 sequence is CASSPEGTNTEAFF. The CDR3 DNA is TGTGCCAGCAGCCCAGAAGGCACGAACACTGAAGCTTTCTTT.

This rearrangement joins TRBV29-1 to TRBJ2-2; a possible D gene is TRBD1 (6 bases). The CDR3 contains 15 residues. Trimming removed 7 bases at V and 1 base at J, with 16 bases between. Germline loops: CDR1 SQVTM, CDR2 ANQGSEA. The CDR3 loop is CSATTPGQNTGELFF. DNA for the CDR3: TGCAGCGCCACGACACCGGGACAGAACACCGGGGAGCTGTTTTTT.